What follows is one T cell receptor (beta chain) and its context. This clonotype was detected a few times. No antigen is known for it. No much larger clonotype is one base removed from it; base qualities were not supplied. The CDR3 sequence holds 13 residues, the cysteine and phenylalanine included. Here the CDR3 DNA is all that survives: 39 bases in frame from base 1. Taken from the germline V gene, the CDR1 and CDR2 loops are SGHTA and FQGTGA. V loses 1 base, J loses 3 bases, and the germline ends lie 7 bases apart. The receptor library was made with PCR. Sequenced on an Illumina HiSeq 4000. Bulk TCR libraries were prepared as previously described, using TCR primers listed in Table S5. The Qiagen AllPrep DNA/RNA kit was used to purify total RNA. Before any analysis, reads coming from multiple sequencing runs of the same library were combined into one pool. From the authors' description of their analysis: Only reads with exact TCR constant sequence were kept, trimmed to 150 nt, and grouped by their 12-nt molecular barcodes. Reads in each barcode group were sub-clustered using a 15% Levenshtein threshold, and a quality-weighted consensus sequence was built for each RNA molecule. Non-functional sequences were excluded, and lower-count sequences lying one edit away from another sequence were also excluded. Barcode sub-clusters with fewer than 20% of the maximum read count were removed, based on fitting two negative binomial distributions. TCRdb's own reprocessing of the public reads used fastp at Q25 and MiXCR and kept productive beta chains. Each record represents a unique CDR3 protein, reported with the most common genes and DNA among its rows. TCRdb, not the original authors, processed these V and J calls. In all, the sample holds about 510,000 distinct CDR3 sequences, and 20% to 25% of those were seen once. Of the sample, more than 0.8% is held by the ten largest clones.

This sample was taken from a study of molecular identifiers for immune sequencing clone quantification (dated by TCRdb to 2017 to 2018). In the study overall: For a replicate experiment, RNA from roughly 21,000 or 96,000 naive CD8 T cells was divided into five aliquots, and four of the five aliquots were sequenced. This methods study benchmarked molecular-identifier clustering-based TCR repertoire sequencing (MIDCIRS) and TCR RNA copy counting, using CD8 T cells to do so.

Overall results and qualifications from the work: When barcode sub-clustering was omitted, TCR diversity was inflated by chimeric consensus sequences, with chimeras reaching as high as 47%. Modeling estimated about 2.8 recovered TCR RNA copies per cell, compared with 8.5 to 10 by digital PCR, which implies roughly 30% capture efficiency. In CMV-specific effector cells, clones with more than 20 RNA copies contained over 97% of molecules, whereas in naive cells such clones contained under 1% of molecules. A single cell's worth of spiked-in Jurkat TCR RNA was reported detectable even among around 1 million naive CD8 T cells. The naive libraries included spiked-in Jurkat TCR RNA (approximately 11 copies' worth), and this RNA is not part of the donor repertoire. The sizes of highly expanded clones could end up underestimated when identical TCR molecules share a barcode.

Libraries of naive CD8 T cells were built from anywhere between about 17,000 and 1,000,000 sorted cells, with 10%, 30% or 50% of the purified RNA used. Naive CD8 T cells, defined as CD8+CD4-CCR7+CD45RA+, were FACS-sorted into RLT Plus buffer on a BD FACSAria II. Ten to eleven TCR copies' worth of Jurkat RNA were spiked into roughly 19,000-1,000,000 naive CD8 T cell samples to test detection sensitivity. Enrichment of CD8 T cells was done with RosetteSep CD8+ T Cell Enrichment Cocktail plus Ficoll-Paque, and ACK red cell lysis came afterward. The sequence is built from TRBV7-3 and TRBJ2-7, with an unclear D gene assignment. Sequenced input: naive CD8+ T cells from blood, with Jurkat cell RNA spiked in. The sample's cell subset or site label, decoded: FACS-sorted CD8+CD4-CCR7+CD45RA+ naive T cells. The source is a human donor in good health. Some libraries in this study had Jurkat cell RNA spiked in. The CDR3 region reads CASSLNELYEQYF. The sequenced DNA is TGTGCCAGCAGCTTAAATGAGCTCTACGAGCAGTACTTC.